This T cell receptor beta chain was found in a study of spatial heterogeneity in lung cancer. Overall study findings and caveats: Resection saw ubiquitous expanded tumor TCRs appear in blood more than follow-up did.

As to time point: sample taken at primary tumor resection. Unsorted whole RNA samples from tumor, nontumor lung or frozen PBMC were sequenced. Patients with untreated early-stage non-small cell lung cancer, numbering 55 to 80, were the donors. This clonotype was seen at least ten times. What it recognizes is unknown. TCRdb passed the 5' RACE reads through MiXCR, listing each CDR3 protein once. The table records about 75,000 distinct CDR3 sequences, 10% to 15% of them present only once. Germline-derived CDR1 and CDR2 are MNHEY and SVGEGT. Deletions cut 2 bases from V and 3 bases from J, with 11 bases between. There are 15 residues in the CDR3.

This clonotype was sampled from a male donor with early-stage non-small cell lung cancer. The chain joins TRBV6-2 or TRBV6-3 to TRBJ2-1, with no clear D. The material was PBMCs, obtained at surgery. Here the CDR3 DNA reads TGTGCCAGCAGTTACCCAGGTCGATTCTACAATGAGCAGTTCTTC. Translated: CASSYPGRFYNEQFF.